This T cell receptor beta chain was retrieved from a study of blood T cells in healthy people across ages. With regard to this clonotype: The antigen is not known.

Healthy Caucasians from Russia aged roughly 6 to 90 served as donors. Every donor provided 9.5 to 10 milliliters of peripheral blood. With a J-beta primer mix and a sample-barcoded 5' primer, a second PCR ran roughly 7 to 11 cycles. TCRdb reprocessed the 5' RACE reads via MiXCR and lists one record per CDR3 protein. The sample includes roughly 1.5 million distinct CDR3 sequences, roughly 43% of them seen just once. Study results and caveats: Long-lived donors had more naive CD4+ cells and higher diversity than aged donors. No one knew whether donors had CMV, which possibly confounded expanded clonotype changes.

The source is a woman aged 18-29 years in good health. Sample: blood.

The CDR3 region is CASSQEGGRIATEAFF. The CDR3 DNA reads TGCGCCAGCAGCCAAGAGGGGGGGAGAATAGCCACTGAAGCTTTCTTT. V and J are TRBV4-1 and TRBJ1-1; D may be TRBD1 (5 bases). This CDR3 has 16 amino acids. Per the germline V gene, CDR1 is MGHRA and CDR2 is YSYEKL. Trimming cost V 0 bases and J 4 bases, with 15 bases left between them.